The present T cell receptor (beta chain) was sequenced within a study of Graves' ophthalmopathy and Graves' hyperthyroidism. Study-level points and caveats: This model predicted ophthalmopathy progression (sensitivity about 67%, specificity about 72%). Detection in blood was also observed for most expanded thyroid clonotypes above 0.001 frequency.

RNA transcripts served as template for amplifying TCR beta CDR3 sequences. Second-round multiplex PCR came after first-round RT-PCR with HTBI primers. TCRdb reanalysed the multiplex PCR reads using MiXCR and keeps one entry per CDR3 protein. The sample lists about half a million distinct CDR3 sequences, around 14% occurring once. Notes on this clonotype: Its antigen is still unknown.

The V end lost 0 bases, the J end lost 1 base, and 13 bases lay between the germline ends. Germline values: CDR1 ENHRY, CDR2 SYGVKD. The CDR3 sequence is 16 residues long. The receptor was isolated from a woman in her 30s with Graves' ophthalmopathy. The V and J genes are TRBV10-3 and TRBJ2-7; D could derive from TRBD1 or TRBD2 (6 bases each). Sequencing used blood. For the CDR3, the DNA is TGTGCCATCAGTGAGTCTGGGGGGCGTCCATCCTACGAGCAGTACTTC. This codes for CAISESGGRPSYEQYF.